This T cell receptor (beta chain) originates from a study of blood T cells in healthy people across ages (dated by TCRdb to about 2015). For the wider study: In model experiments, roughly one uniquely barcoded TCR beta cDNA molecule per two T cells was captured by template switching. Using deep sequencing normalized with unique cDNA molecular identifiers, the study measured how TCR beta repertoire diversity changes with age. The donors were split into four age groups: young (average around 15 years), middle-aged (more than 35), aged (roughly 60) and long-lived (approximately 80). To avoid experimental bias, donors of different ages were randomly spread across the sequencing lanes. The study analyzed two additional independent replicas of 1 million unique cDNA reads from the same blood draw for two donors, one aged 18 to 29 and one aged 80 or older.

V is pared back by 6 bases and J by 6 bases, with 12 bases lying between the germline termini. CDR1 and CDR2 are drawn from the germline V gene: SQVTM, ANQGSEA. The CDR3, from cysteine to phenylalanine, totals 13 residues. Of the read, only the CDR3 DNA is kept; its 39 bases are in frame from base 1. The roughly 39 donors, aged roughly 6 to 100 years, were systemically healthy Caucasian individuals from Russia. Each donor gave ten milliliters of peripheral blood, collected into EDTA-treated Vacutainer tubes. Ficoll-Paque density-gradient centrifugation was used to isolate PBMCs, with at least 6 million per sample. Total RNA, at least 6 micrograms per sample, was extracted from PBMCs with Trizol reagent. For every donor, flow cytometry on a PBMC aliquot measured the percentage of naive CD45RAhigh/CD27high T cells. This clonotype was detected only a few times. Its binding antigen is unknown. No quality values exist for individual bases; no much larger clone is one base distant.

Overall study outcomes, separate from this receptor: Because donor CMV infection status was unknown, age-related changes in expanded clonotypes were potentially confounded. Estimates of total diversity based on one million sequenced T cells were regarded as lower bounds and as underestimates. Conclusive comparison of naive and antigen-experienced compartments was prevented by the profiling of bulk unsorted PBMCs. As age increased, observed TCR beta diversity per million T cells dropped in a roughly linear way, and a significant reduction was already evident by age 40. The percentage of naive T cells measured by flow cytometry correlated strongly with observed TCR beta diversity. Compared with the aged group, the long-lived group had more naive CD4+ T cells, fewer expanded clones and increased TCR diversity, suggesting age selection.

Libraries were built with 5' RACE. Reads for this sample came from an Illumina HiSeq 2500. A second PCR of 7 to 11 cycles was run with a J-beta primer mix and a sample-barcoded 5' primer. Each TCR beta cDNA molecule received a unique molecular identifier from a template-switch 5' adaptor carrying 12 random nucleotides. Each sample yielded at least 3 million CDR3-containing paired-end reads. First-strand cDNA was synthesized from all RNA with the Mint cDNA synthesis kit, primed by a TRBC-specific oligonucleotide. All cDNA was treated with uracil-DNA glycosylase and then went through a first 18-cycle PCR with the universal primers M1SS and BC2_uni_R. The original methods were these. For normalization, 1 million high-quality reads were randomly selected from each sample, with every read carrying a distinct molecular identifier. Instead of being binned into consensus sequences, reads with shared molecular identifiers were discarded. MiTCR, run with a Q25 quality threshold and the strictest error-elimination algorithm, handled CDR3 identification, clonotype clustering and error correction. A nonparametric unseen species model using Euler transformation provided a lower-bound estimate of total TCR beta diversity. Clones were called with MiXCR by TCRdb after fastp trimmed the public reads at Q25, and only in-frame beta chains were retained. Entries are consolidated by CDR3 protein sequence, retaining the most common genes and DNA. The V and J calls come from TCRdb's annotation, not from the publication. This sample holds approximately 1.5 million distinct CDR3 sequences; around 36% were observed only once. In total, the top ten clones hold approximately 10% of the sample.

Sequencing was carried out using blood. In this chain, TRBV29-1 is recombined with TRBJ1-6, with a tentative D gene TRBD1 over 6 matching bases. The receptor was isolated from a woman aged 25-40 years in good health. The sequenced DNA: TGCAGCGTCAGACAGGACTTTAATTCACCCCTCCACTTT. Its protein reads: CSVRQDFNSPLHF.